The 22 T cell receptor beta chains below were found in one sample sequenced in a study of radiation and T cells in renal cell carcinoma. Generated by immunoSEQ multiplex PCR, the TCRdb table keeps only in-frame clones and is missing some. The profile shows some 150,000 clones, 70% to 90% of them singletons. Documented time point: blood 4 weeks post-SBRT, at nephrectomy. Regarding treatment: 15 Gy SBRT to primary tumor, nephrectomy 4 weeks later. The input for sequencing was blood, taken from a patient whose treatment included radiotherapy and nephrectomy. The receptors were sampled from a woman between 50 and 59 years old with renal cell carcinoma.

The V call is TRBV6-5, the J call TRBJ1-1; D gene ambiguous. CDR3 length: 14 residues. Trimming cost V 6 bases and J 5 bases, with 16 bases left between them. Germline V gene data show CDR1 as MNHEY and CDR2 as SVGAGI. The CDR3 here is CASRSEPLETEAFF. Written as DNA, the CDR3 is TGTGCCAGCAGATCAGAACCCTTGGAGACTGAAGCTTTCTTT.

CDR3 nucleotide sequence: TGTGCCAGCAGCTTGGATACAGATGGTACCCAGCATTTT. Translating it yields CASSLDTDGTQHF. V usage is TRBV5-4 and J usage is TRBJ1-5; the D is unclear. V was cut by 0 bases and J by 11 bases, with 12 bases left in between. The germline V gene encodes CDR1 SGHNT and CDR2 YYREEE (reference sequence). The CDR3 has 13 amino acids.

This clone was found once. The J gene is TRBJ2-3, the V gene TRBV7-2; a weak D match, TRBD2 (6 bases). CDR1 is SGHTA, CDR2 FQGNSA, per germline. This CDR3 has 15 amino acids. V gave up 3 bases and J gave up 1 base, with 11 bases separating them. The CDR3 DNA reads TGTGCCAGCAGCTTGGGCGGGACGGGCACAGATACGCAGTATTTT. Translation gives CASSLGGTGTDTQYF.

The rearrangement joins TRBV6-5 to TRBJ1-1; no firm D call. Trimming took off 7 bases at V and 4 bases at J, with 13 bases between the two ends. This CDR3 contains 13 residues. Germline loops: CDR1 MNHEY, CDR2 SVGAGI. CDR3 in DNA: TGTGCCAGCACCAAGGACGGTGGCACTGAAGCTTTCTTT. Amino acid sequence: CASTKDGGTEAFF.

The chain couples TRBV11-1 to TRBJ2-2; D call uncertain. Germline lookup yields CDR1 SGHAT and CDR2 FQDESV (reference sequence). The CDR3 spans 13 residues. V lost 1 base, J lost 7 bases, and 7 bases lay in between. The CDR3 DNA reads TGTGCCAGCAGCTTAGATAGGTTCGGGGAGCTGTTTTTT. It specifies CASSLDRFGELFF.

The chain has TRBV5-1 and TRBJ2-5, with TRBD2 matching 11 bases. From germline, CDR1 is SGHRS and CDR2 YFSETQ. Trimming removed 4 bases from V and 4 bases from J; junction bases left unmatched: 12. CDR3 length equals 17 residues. The CDR3 sequence is CASSGSGTSGGIETQYF. The CDR3 DNA is TGCGCCAGCAGCGGCTCCGGTACTAGCGGGGGAATAGAGACCCAGTACTTC.

This chain's CDR3 is CASSVVPSSYNEQFF. For the CDR3, the DNA is TGTGCCAGCAGCGTAGTCCCAAGCTCCTACAATGAGCAGTTCTTC. The chain has TRBV9 and TRBJ2-1; D not resolved. The V end was cut by 0 bases, the J end by 0 bases, with 7 bases between. In germline, CDR1 is SGDLS, CDR2 YYNGEE. This CDR3 region has 15 residues.

The chain links TRBV7-3 to TRBJ2-7, with 11 nucleotides matching TRBD2. The V gene's germline CDR1 is SGHTA and CDR2 FQGTGA. The CDR3 is 15 amino acids. The J segment lost 6 bases and the V segment lost 6 bases, leaving 10 bases of the junction unmatched. The CDR3 bases are TGTGCCAGCAGGCAAACTAGCGGGAGTACGGGCGAGCAGTACTTC. It encodes CASRQTSGSTGEQYF.

This chain connects TRBV2 to TRBJ1-5; D is undetermined. CDR3 length equals 15 residues. Trimming left V 6 bases short and J 7 bases short, with 19 bases between. CDR1 and CDR2 from the germline V gene are SNHLY and FYNNEI. DNA of the CDR3: TGTGCCAGCAGCCTACAGAATCTCTCTAACCAGCCCCAGCATTTT. This codes for CASSLQNLSNQPQHF.

The genes are TRBV7-9 and TRBJ2-3; the D gene is possibly TRBD2 (5 bases). V was clipped by 5 bases and J by 6 bases, with 12 bases between them. The germline gives CDR1 SEHNR, CDR2 FQNEAQ (reference sequence). The length of the CDR3 is 13 residues. The CDR3 coding sequence is TGTGCCAGCAGCCTAGAAAGGGAGGATACGCAGTATTTT. It yields the protein CASSLEREDTQYF.

The rearrangement links TRBV6-4 to TRBJ2-7, with D possibly TRBD1 on 6 matching bases. V lost 6 bases and J lost 0, with 15 bases in between. CDR3 size: 15 residues. The germline CDR1 and CDR2 sequences are MRHNA and SNTAGT. CDR3 sequence reads: CASRPRGRHSYEQYF. Written as DNA, the CDR3 is TGTGCCAGCAGGCCCAGGGGCAGGCACTCCTACGAGCAGTACTTC.

The J gene is TRBJ2-1, the V gene TRBV5-1, with 7 bases identical to TRBD1. Germline-derived CDR1 and CDR2 are SGHRS and YFSETQ. The CDR3 runs to 14 residues. V shed 4 bases, J shed 6 bases, and the junction held 7 bases outside the gene matches. The CDR3: CASSLRQGSNEQFF. CDR3 bases: TGCGCCAGCAGCCTCCGACAGGGAAGCAATGAGCAGTTCTTC.

The chain recombines TRBV7-9 with TRBJ1-5; no definite D call. Germline V gene sequence: CDR1 SEHNR, CDR2 FQNEAQ (reference sequence). CDR3 length: 13 amino acids. V was clipped by 1 base and J by 7 bases, with 8 bases between them. CDR3 residues: CASSLVAGQPQHF. In DNA, the CDR3 is TGTGCCAGCAGCTTAGTAGCGGGACAGCCCCAGCATTTT. The entire variable domain, with the rest obtained from reference TRBV7-9 and TRBJ1-5, is as follows: DTGVSQNPRHKITKRGQNVTFRCDPISEHNRLYWYRQTLGQGPEFLTYFQNEAQLEKSRLLSDRFSAERPKGSFSTLEIQRTEQGDSAMYLCASSLVAGQPQHFGDGTRLSIL.

The chain carries TRBV6-6 and TRBJ1-1, with D hard to call. The CDR3 consists of 15 residues. The V end was cut by 5 bases, the J end by 5 bases, with 18 bases between. The germline gives CDR1 MNHNY, CDR2 SVGAGI (reference sequence). The CDR3, as DNA: TGTGCCAGCAGTCCGCCGGGAAGAGGGCCTACTGAAGCTTTCTTT. Translating gives CASSPPGRGPTEAFF.

The V call is TRBV10-3, the J call TRBJ2-2; D remains unclear. CDR3 length equals 16 residues. CDR1 is ENHRY, CDR2 SYGVKD, per germline. V lost 0 bases and J lost 5, with 13 bases in between. The CDR3, as DNA: TGTGCCATCAGTGAGTCGTCAGGTTTCCATACCGGGGAGCTGTTTTTT. This sequence encodes CAISESSGFHTGELFF.

The V and J genes are TRBV4-1 and TRBJ1-1, with D tentatively TRBD1 (6 bases). The CDR3 consists of 13 residues. The germline V gene has CDR1 MGHRA and CDR2 YSYEKL. V was clipped by 5 bases and J by 2 bases, with 9 bases between them. The CDR3 nucleotides are TGCGCCAGCAGCGGACAGACAAACACTGAAGCTTTCTTT. The encoded protein is CASSGQTNTEAFF.

The CDR3 coding sequence is TGCGCCAGCAGCCCCGCCCCCGACAGGGTCAACGAGCAGTACTTC. Its translation: CASSPAPDRVNEQYF. The V and J genes are TRBV5-1 and TRBJ2-7; TRBD1 matches 7 bases. The germline gives CDR1 SGHRS, CDR2 YFSETQ. CDR3 length: 15 amino acids. Unmatched junction bases numbered 12, after V lost 4 bases and J lost 5 bases.

The rearrangement links TRBV7-2 to TRBJ2-3, with TRBD2 matching 8 bases. This CDR3 has 15 amino acids. Germline V lookup: CDR1 SGHTA, CDR2 FQGNSA. V was clipped by 7 bases and J by 0 bases; unmatched bases: 6. CDR3 loop: CASKGGGLSTDTQYF. In DNA, the CDR3 is TGTGCCAGCAAAGGCGGGGGGCTAAGCACAGATACGCAGTATTTT.

This rearrangement joins TRBV4-1 to TRBJ2-7; weak D call: TRBD1 (6 bases). The CDR3 runs to 17 residues. CDR1 and CDR2 from the germline V gene are MGHRA and YSYEKL. Trimming took off 1 base at V and 6 bases at J, with 22 bases between the two ends. Here the CDR3 reads CASSQVYGQGGRFEQYF. CDR3 DNA: TGCGCCAGCAGCCAAGTTTACGGACAAGGGGGTAGGTTCGAGCAGTACTTC.

This clone was recorded once. The DNA of the CDR3 is TGTGCCAGCAGCTGGGTAGCGGGGGGGCCCTACGAGCAGTACTTC. Protein sequence: CASSWVAGGPYEQYF. V usage is TRBV5-4 and J usage is TRBJ2-7; TRBD2 matches at 11 bases. There are 15 residues in the CDR3. Germline CDR1 SGHNT, CDR2 YYREEE (reference sequence). Trimming took 3 bases from V and 2 from J; bases not matched to a gene: 4.

J is TRBJ1-1 and V is TRBV5-6; no clear D. Germline V lookup: CDR1 SGHDT, CDR2 YYEEEE. The CDR3 runs to 13 residues. V was cut by 2 bases and J by 11 bases, with 16 bases left in between. This CDR3 reads CASSLPTKVVAFF. The CDR3 bases are TGTGCCAGCAGCTTACCGACCAAGGTAGTGGCTTTCTTT.

V and J are TRBV5-4 and TRBJ2-5; the match to TRBD1 covers 9 bases. The CDR3 has 16 residues. V was clipped by 3 bases and J by 2 bases; unmatched bases: 8. The germline V gene has CDR1 SGHNT and CDR2 YYREEE (reference sequence). As DNA, the CDR3 is TGTGCCAGCAGCTGGAAACCGGGACAGGGACAAGAGACCCAGTACTTC. This encodes CASSWKPGQGQETQYF.